This TCR beta chain was profiled in a study of CD8 T cells in Susac syndrome. TCR beta was sequenced from blood CD8+ and CD4+ T cells. Random hexamers were used to reverse transcribe the RNA input (about 0.45 to 1 ug). MiXCR was run by TCRdb on the immunoSEQ multiplex PCR reads, yielding one entry per CDR3 protein. The sample includes about 120,000 distinct CDR3 sequences, about 95% seen only once; the top ten take over 0.2%. Sequencing was performed on CD8+ T cells from PBMCs. This receptor was obtained from a human donor with Susac syndrome.

CDR3 in DNA: TGTGCCTGGACCTGGGGGACTAGCGGTTATGAGCAGTTCTTC. Translated: CAWTWGTSGYEQFF. The rearrangement joins TRBV30 to TRBJ2-1; 11 bases fit TRBD2. Losses at the gene ends were 4 bases for V and 8 bases for J; bases not matched to a gene: 7. Germline CDR1 reads GTSNPN; CDR2 reads SVGIG (reference sequence). This CDR3 has 14 amino acids.